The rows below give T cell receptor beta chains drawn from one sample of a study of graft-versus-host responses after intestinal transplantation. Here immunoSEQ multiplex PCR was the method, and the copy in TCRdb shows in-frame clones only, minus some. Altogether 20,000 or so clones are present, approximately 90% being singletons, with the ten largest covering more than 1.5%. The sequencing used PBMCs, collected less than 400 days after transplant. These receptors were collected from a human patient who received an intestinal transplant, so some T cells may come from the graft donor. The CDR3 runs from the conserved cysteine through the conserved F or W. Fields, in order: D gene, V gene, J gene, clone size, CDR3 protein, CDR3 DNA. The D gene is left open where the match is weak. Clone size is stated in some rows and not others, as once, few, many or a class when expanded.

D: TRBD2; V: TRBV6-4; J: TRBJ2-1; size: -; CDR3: CASSEKAGFYNEQFF; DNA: TGTGCCAGCAGTGAAAAAGCGGGATTTTACAATGAGCAGTTCTTC
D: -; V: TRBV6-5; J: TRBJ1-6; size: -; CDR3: CASSYGRVGFNSPLHF; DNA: TGTGCCAGCAGTTACGGGCGGGTCGGTTTTAATTCACCCCTCCACTTT
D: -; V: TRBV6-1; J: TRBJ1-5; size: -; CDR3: CASRKQGGSQPQHF; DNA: TGTGCCAGCAGGAAACAGGGTGGGTCTCAGCCCCAGCATTTT
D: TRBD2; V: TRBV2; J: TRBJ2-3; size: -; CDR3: CARTSGSTDTQYF; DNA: TGTGCCAGGACTAGCGGGAGCACAGATACGCAGTATTTT
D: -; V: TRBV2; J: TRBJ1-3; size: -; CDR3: CASSEAQVSSGNTIYF; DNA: TGTGCCAGCAGTGAAGCCCAGGTCAGCTCTGGAAACACCATATATTTT
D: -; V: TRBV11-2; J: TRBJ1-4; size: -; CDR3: CASSSPGLREKLFF; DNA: TGTGCCAGCAGCTCCCCGGGCCTGAGGGAAAAACTGTTTTTT
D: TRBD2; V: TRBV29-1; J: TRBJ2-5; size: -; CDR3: CSVWGLAGLGETQYF; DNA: TGCAGCGTTTGGGGACTAGCGGGATTAGGAGAGACCCAGTACTTC
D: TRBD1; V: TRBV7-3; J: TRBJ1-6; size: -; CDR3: CASSSTGWDSPLHF; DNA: TGTGCCAGCAGCTCGACAGGGTGGGATTCACCCCTCCACTTT
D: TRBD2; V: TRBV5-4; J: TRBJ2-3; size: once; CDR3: CASSLARGGRDTQYF; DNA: TGTGCCAGCAGCTTGGCGCGGGGGGGCAGAGATACGCAGTATTTT
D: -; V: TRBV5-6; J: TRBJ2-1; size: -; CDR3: CASSWGNEQFF; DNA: TGTGCCAGCAGCTGGGGAAATGAGCAGTTCTTC
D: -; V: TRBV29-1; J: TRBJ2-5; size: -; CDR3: CSVGVTQETQYF; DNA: TGCAGCGTTGGGGTAACCCAAGAGACCCAGTACTTC
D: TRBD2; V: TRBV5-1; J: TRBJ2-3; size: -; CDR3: CASSLAGLAGVDTQYF; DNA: TGCGCCAGCAGCTTGGCGGGACTAGCGGGGGTGGATACGCAGTATTTT
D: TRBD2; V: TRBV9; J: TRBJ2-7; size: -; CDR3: CASSVRGEEQYF; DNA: TGTGCCAGCAGCGTACGGGGGGAAGAGCAGTACTTC
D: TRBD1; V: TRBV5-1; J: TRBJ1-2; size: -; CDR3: CASSSGTGWVDGYTF; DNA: TGCGCCAGCAGCTCGGGGACAGGCTGGGTTGATGGCTACACCTTC
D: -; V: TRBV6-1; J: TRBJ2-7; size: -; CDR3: CASSATGIHEQYF; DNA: TGTGCCAGCAGTGCCACAGGGATCCACGAGCAGTACTTC
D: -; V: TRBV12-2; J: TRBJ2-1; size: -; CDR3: CASRAGQLKGNEQFF; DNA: TGTGCAAGTCGCGCCGGACAGTTGAAAGGCAATGAGCAGTTCTTC
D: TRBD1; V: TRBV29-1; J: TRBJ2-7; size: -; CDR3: CSVEDRGQGDHEQYF; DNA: TGCAGCGTTGAAGACAGGGGACAGGGGGATCACGAGCAGTACTTC
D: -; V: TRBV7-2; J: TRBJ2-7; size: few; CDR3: CASSLGDLRGEQYF; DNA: TGTGCCAGCAGCTTAGGGGACCTCAGGGGCGAGCAGTACTTC
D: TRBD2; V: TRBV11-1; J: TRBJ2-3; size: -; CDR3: CASSFQTSGVGTQYF; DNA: TGTGCCAGCAGCTTCCAGACTAGCGGGGTCGGAACGCAGTATTTT
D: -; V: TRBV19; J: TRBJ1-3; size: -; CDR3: CASSIVYGNTIYF; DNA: TGTGCCAGTAGTATAGTGTACGGAAACACCATATATTTT
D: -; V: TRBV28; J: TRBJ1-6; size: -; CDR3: CASKGTTSSPLHF; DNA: TGTGCCAGCAAGGGGACGACTTCTTCACCCCTCCACTTT
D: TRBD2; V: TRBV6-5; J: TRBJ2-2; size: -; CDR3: CASSELAVTGELFF; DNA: TGTGCCAGCAGTGAGCTAGCGGTAACCGGGGAGCTGTTTTTT
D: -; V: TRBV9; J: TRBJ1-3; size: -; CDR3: CASSVSSGNTIYF; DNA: TGTGCCAGCAGCGTGAGCTCTGGAAACACCATATATTTT
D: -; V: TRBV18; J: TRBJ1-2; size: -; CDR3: CASSPGRLHNYGYTF; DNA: TGTGCCAGCTCACCCGGACGGCTACATAACTATGGCTACACCTTC
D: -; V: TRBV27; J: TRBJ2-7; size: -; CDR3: CASRQGSSYEQYF; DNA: TGTGCCAGCAGACAGGGAAGCTCCTACGAGCAGTACTTC
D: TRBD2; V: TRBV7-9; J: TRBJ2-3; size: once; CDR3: CASSLAGVATDTQYF; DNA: TGTGCCAGCAGCCTAGCGGGGGTGGCCACAGATACGCAGTATTTT
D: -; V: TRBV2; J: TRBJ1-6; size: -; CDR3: CASSALNSPLHF; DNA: TGTGCCAGCAGTGCCTTAAATTCACCCCTCCACTTT
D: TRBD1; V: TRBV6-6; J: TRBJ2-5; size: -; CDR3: CASRTGNQETQYF; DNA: TGTGCCAGCAGGACAGGGAACCAAGAGACCCAGTACTTC
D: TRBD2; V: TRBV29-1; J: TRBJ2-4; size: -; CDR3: CSVGLAGQNIQYF; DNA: TGCAGCGTTGGACTAGCGGGACAAAACATTCAGTACTTC
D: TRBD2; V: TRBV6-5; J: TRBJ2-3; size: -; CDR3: CASSLAGGPSDTQYF; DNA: TGTGCCAGCAGCTTAGCGGGGGGGCCGTCAGATACGCAGTATTTT
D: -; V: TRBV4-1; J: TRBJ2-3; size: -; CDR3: CASSKSGGQGTDTQYF; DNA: TGCGCCAGCAGCAAAAGCGGGGGACAGGGAACAGATACGCAGTATTTT
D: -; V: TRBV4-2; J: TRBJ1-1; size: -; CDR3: CASSLDPNTEAFF; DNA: TGTGCCAGCAGCTTAGATCCGAACACTGAAGCTTTCTTT
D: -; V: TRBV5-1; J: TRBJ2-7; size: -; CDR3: CASRLGGSYEQYF; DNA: TGCGCCAGCAGACTAGGGGGCTCCTACGAGCAGTACTTC
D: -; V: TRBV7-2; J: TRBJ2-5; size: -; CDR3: CASSPRDNQETQYF; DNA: TGTGCCAGCAGCCCCCGGGATAACCAAGAGACCCAGTACTTC
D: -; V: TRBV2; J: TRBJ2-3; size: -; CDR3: CASSDRWHTDTQYF; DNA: TGTGCCAGCAGTGATAGGTGGCACACAGATACGCAGTATTTT
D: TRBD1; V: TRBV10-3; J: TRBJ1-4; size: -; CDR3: CAIRFSEDRGPGEKLFF; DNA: TGTGCCATCAGGTTCTCAGAGGACAGGGGGCCGGGTGAAAAACTGTTTTTT
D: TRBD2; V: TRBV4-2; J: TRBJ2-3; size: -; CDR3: CASSQVGLESDTQYF; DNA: TGTGCCAGCAGCCAAGTCGGACTAGAATCAGATACGCAGTATTTT
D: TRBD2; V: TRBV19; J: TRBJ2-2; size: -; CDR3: CASSILAGYTGELFF; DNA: TGTGCCAGTAGTATACTAGCGGGCTACACCGGGGAGCTGTTTTTT
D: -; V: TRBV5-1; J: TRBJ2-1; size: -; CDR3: CASRGLAMKNEQFF; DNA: TGCGCCAGCAGGGGACTGGCTATGAAGAATGAGCAGTTCTTC
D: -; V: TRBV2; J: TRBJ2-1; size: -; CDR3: CASSVGRLSYNEQFF; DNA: TGTGCCAGCAGTGTTGGACGGCTCTCCTACAATGAGCAGTTCTTC
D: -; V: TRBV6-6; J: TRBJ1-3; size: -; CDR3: CASSQDSSGNTIYF; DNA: TGTGCCAGCAGCCAGGACAGCTCTGGAAACACCATATATTTT
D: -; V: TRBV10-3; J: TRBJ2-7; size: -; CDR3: CAISDPSGRGEVPYEQYF; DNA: TGTGCCATCAGTGACCCTTCGGGGAGGGGGGAAGTACCCTACGAGCAGTACTTC